These 12 T cell receptor beta chains came from one sample sequenced in a study of T cells in Graves' hyperthyroidism and ophthalmopathy. Amplified TCR beta CDR3 regions came from RNA transcripts. During a first-round RT-PCR of the TCR CDR3, the HTBI primer set was used. TCRdb called the multiplex PCR reads again in MiXCR, with one record for every CDR3 protein. The sample includes some 740,000 distinct CDR3 sequences, 14% seen only once; the top ten take approximately 10%. Sequenced: blood. The receptors originated from a young woman with Graves' hyperthyroidism.

This clonotype has just a few counts. The V call is TRBV7-2, the J call TRBJ2-2; 7 nucleotides agree with TRBD2. CDR1 is SGHTA, CDR2 FQGNSA, per germline. The CDR3 has 17 residues. Germline trimming cut 1 base from V and 1 base from J; bases unmatched to any gene: 6. The CDR3 loop is CASSLDLAAMNTGELFF. The CDR3 region has the DNA TGTGCCAGCAGCTTAGATCTAGCGGCGATGAACACCGGGGAGCTGTTTTTT. Full variable domain (missing parts from reference TRBV7-2 and TRBJ2-2): GAGVSQSPSNKVTEKGKDVELRCDPISGHTALYWYRQSLGQGLEFLIYFQGNSAPDKSGLPSDRFSAERTGGSVSTLTIQRTQQEDSAVYLCASSLDLAAMNTGELFFGEGSRLTVL.

This clonotype was seen a handful of times. The V and J genes are TRBV29-1 and TRBJ2-7; D remains unclear. The germline V gene encodes CDR1 SQVTM and CDR2 ANQGSEA. The CDR3 contains 11 residues. The V gene lost 3 bases and the J gene lost 4 bases, with 7 bases spanning the gap. The CDR3: CSVELSYEQYF. The CDR3 nucleotides are TGCAGCGTTGAGTTGTCATACGAGCAGTACTTC.

This clonotype has at least ten counts. The gene calls are TRBV2 and TRBJ2-1; TRBD2 agrees at 8 bases. The CDR3 is made up of 15 amino acids. Losses at the gene ends were 1 base for V and 2 bases for J; bases not matched to a gene: 1. CDR1 is SNHLY, CDR2 FYNNEI, per germline. The CDR3 loop reads CASSEGTSTYNEQFF. CDR3 sequence (DNA): TGTGCCAGCAGTGAAGGGACTAGCACCTACAATGAGCAGTTCTTC.

The sample holds many counts of this clonotype. The V gene is TRBV9, the J gene TRBJ2-1; 7 bases line up with TRBD2. Per the germline V gene, CDR1 is SGDLS and CDR2 is YYNGEE. Trimming removed 5 bases from V and 0 bases from J; junction bases left unmatched: 8. This CDR3 is 16 amino acids long. As DNA, the CDR3 is TGTGCCAGCAGTACTAGCGCCCGGAGCTCCTACAATGAGCAGTTCTTC. Protein product: CASSTSARSSYNEQFF.

This clonotype was found many times. The J gene is TRBJ2-3, the V gene TRBV6-1, with 8 nucleotides matching TRBD2. J gave up 0 bases and V 7 bases, and 3 bases lay outside the gene matches. The CDR3 covers 14 residues. The germline CDR1 and CDR2 sequences are MNHNS and SASEGT. CDR3 sequence reads: CASNPSGSTDTQYF. The CDR3 DNA reads as TGTGCCAGCAACCCTAGCGGGAGCACAGATACGCAGTATTTT.

At least ten counts were recorded for this clonotype. The rearrangement uses TRBV2 and TRBJ2-7; a weak D match, TRBD2 (5 bases). Germline lookup yields CDR1 SNHLY and CDR2 FYNNEI. V lost 6 bases to trimming and J lost 0 bases, with 12 bases between them. The CDR3 has 14 residues. The CDR3 region is CASSELESSYEQYF. The CDR3 bases are TGTGCCAGCAGCGAACTAGAGAGCTCCTACGAGCAGTACTTC.

The chain has TRBV12-3 or TRBV12-4 and TRBJ2-5; 9 nucleotides match TRBD2. The CDR3 has 15 residues. Unmatched junction bases numbered 12, after V lost 6 bases and J lost 7 bases. DNA of the CDR3: TGTGCCAGCAGGGAGGGACTAGCAGTTCGGGGGACCCAGTACTTC. Encoded protein: CASREGLAVRGTQYF.

This clonotype was counted between two and nine times. This chain uses TRBV4-3 with TRBJ2-2; 7 bases are shared with TRBD2. Losses at the gene ends were 3 bases for V and 5 bases for J; bases not matched to a gene: 9. This CDR3 contains 16 residues. The germline gives CDR1 LGHNA, CDR2 YSLEER. The CDR3 DNA follows: TGCGCCAGCAGCCACTCCGCTAGCGGCGGTACCGGGGAGCTGTTTTTT. This encodes CASSHSASGGTGELFF.

This clonotype showed up just a few times. The chain has TRBV12-3 or TRBV12-4 and TRBJ2-7, with 7 bases matching TRBD2. The CDR3 extends over 14 amino acids. V lost 7 bases and J lost 3; bases outside the gene matches: 9. The CDR3, as DNA: TGTGCCAGCACCCTGGGAGGGACGCACTACGAGCAGTACTTC. Encoded protein: CASTLGGTHYEQYF.

There are a few counts of this clonotype. The chain uses TRBV24-1 and TRBJ2-2, with unresolved D. With 5 bases removed from V and 6 bases from J, the gap between germline ends came to 3 bases. Germline loops: CDR1 KGHDR, CDR2 SFDVKD. CDR3 length equals 11 residues. CDR3 coding DNA: TGTGCCACCAGTGCGGCCGGGGAGCTGTTTTTT. Protein sequence: CATSAAGELFF.

This clonotype was observed at least ten times. This chain joins TRBV30 and TRBJ1-1; no definite D call. Germline-derived CDR1 and CDR2 are GTSNPN and SVGIG (reference sequence). The V end was cut by 1 base, the J end by 11 bases, with 11 bases between. This CDR3 is 11 amino acids long. CDR3 coding DNA: TGTGCCTGGAGTGGGATGGACGTGGCTTTCTTT. Amino acids: CAWSGMDVAFF.

The rearrangement uses TRBV7-2 and TRBJ2-2; D remains unclear. The V and J ends lost 2 bases and 3 bases respectively, with 7 bases between them. Looked up from germline, CDR1 is SGHTA and CDR2 is FQGNSA. The CDR3 has 14 residues. The DNA for the CDR3 is TGTGCCAGCAGCTTAAAGGAGCACACCGGGGAGCTGTTTTTT. Translating it yields CASSLKEHTGELFF.